This T cell receptor beta chain was recorded in a study of T cells in Graves' hyperthyroidism and ophthalmopathy. Study-level results: In blood, most of the thyroid clonotypes expanded above 0.001 were also present. Model output signaled ophthalmopathy a median roughly six months ahead of onset.

This clonotype was observed many times. Its antigen is still unknown. Amplification of TCR beta CDR3 regions was performed using RNA transcripts as template. First-round RT-PCR targeting the TCR CDR3 was performed with the HTBI primer set. TCRdb redid the calling of the multiplex PCR reads with MiXCR, one entry per CDR3 protein. The repertoire includes around 600,000 distinct CDR3 sequences, more than 15% of them detected once, and less than 3.5% sits in the top ten. This clonotype originated in a woman aged 40 to 50 with Graves' ophthalmopathy. What was sequenced was blood.

CDR3 sequence (DNA): TGTGCCAGCACCTTGGACAGGATCTATGGCTACACCTTC. As protein: CASTLDRIYGYTF. The chain is built from TRBV2 and TRBJ1-2; 7 bases fit TRBD1. Germline CDR1 is SNHLY and CDR2 is FYNNEI. V was clipped by 7 bases and J by 4 bases; unmatched bases: 6. The CDR3 has 13 amino acids.